One and the same sample provided the 21 T cell receptor beta chains below, sequenced in a study of CD8 T cells in ankylosing spondylitis. General study points: Fewer than 10 highly homologous variants made up a TCR beta motif that seemed to typify ankylosing spondylitis blood.

TCRdb fed the 5' RACE reads into MiXCR, producing one record per CDR3 protein. The repertoire holds approximately 400,000 distinct CDR3 sequences, with under 20% as singletons. Antigens of these TCRs are unknown. The sample consisted of blood, either unsorted or a sorted T cell fraction (not recorded which). The receptors were sampled from a male donor with ankylosing spondylitis.

The chain couples TRBV20-1 to TRBJ2-1; 14 bases fit TRBD2. CDR1 DFQATT and CDR2 SNEGSKA come from the germline V gene (reference sequence). The V gene end was trimmed by 6 bases and the J gene end by 9 bases; junction bases not matched to a gene: 4. The CDR3 covers 13 residues. The CDR3 DNA sequence: TGCAGTGCCGACGGACTAGCGGGGGGTGAGCAGTTCTTC. It encodes CSADGLAGGEQFF.

This clonotype has just a few counts. The chain combines TRBV2 with TRBJ2-2, with 11 bases matching TRBD1. Looked up from germline, CDR1 is SNHLY and CDR2 is FYNNEI. The CDR3 runs 15 residues. Trimming at V came to 6 bases and at J to 4 bases, leaving 4 bases not matched to a gene. CDR3 residues: CASRRGQGVTGELFF. CDR3 sequence (DNA): TGTGCCAGCAGGCGGGGACAGGGGGTCACCGGGGAGCTGTTTTTT.

The rearrangement links TRBV4-1 to TRBJ1-4, with D maybe TRBD1 (6 bases). CDR3 size: 16 residues. Trimming removed 0 bases at V and 7 bases at J, with 15 bases between. Germline lookup yields CDR1 MGHRA and CDR2 YSYEKL. The CDR3 DNA reads TGCGCCAGCAGCCAAGAAATGCCCGGGGGCCGTGAAAAACTGTTTTTT. It encodes CASSQEMPGGREKLFF.

This chain joins TRBV3-1 and TRBJ1-6; no firm D call. CDR3 length equals 14 residues. Looked up from germline, CDR1 is LGHDT and CDR2 is YNNKEL (reference sequence). V was cut by 1 base and J by 8 bases, with 9 bases left in between. CDR3 amino acids: CASSQVLRDSPLHF. CDR3 DNA: TGTGCCAGCAGCCAAGTTTTGAGAGATTCACCCCTCCACTTT.

This chain connects TRBV6-1 to TRBJ1-6; TRBD1 aligns across 10 bases. J was trimmed by 7 bases and V by 6 bases; bases with no gene match: 9. CDR3 length: 16 amino acids. Germline lookup yields CDR1 MNHNS and CDR2 SASEGT. The CDR3 protein is CASREWDRGRNSPLHF. The CDR3 bases are TGTGCCAGCAGAGAGTGGGACAGGGGCAGAAATTCACCCCTCCACTTT.

In this sample, this clonotype turned up a few times. The rearrangement links TRBV9 to TRBJ1-1; D remains ambiguous. The CDR3 has 13 amino acids. CDR1 SGDLS and CDR2 YYNGEE come from the germline V gene. V shed 2 bases and J shed 1 base, with 6 bases lying between them. The CDR3 DNA follows: TGTGCCAGCAGCGTGAGACCGAACACTGAAGCTTTCTTT. It translates to CASSVRPNTEAFF.

This clonotype has just a few counts. The chain has TRBV15 and TRBJ2-5, with a weak D call TRBD2 (6 bases). The germline CDR1 and CDR2 sequences are LNHNV and YYDKDF (reference sequence). V was pared by 3 bases and J by 2 bases, with 13 bases between. This CDR3 is 15 amino acids long. In DNA, the CDR3 is TGTGCCACCAGCAGGGGGGACTCCTCTCAAGAGACCCAGTACTTC. Translating it yields CATSRGDSSQETQYF.

This clonotype was detected a few times. The V and J genes are TRBV5-1 and TRBJ2-7; 10 bases match TRBD1. The trim removed 4 bases at V and 6 bases at J, leaving 7 bases unmatched. This CDR3 is 14 amino acids long. Germline V gene lookup returns CDR1 SGHRS and CDR2 YFSETQ. CDR3: CASSVGQGLSEQYF. CDR3 bases: TGCGCCAGCAGCGTGGGACAGGGGCTATCCGAGCAGTACTTC. The full variable domain, with the rest looked up from reference TRBV5-1 and TRBJ2-7, is KAGVTQTPRYLIKTRGQQVTLSCSPISGHRSVSWYQQTPGQGLQFLFEYFSETQRNKGNFPGRFSGRQFSNSRSEMNVSTLELGDSALYLCASSVGQGLSEQYFGPGTRLTVT.

This chain connects TRBV12-3 or TRBV12-4 to TRBJ2-5, with a tentative D call TRBD2 (6 bases). The CDR3 covers 12 residues. V lost 2 bases to trimming and J lost 9 bases, with 10 bases between them. The CDR3 here is CASSLRGEAQYF. For the CDR3, the DNA is TGTGCCAGCAGTTTAAGAGGGGAGGCCCAGTACTTC.

There are a few counts of this clonotype. This chain joins TRBV6-5 and TRBJ1-3; D gene unclear. The germline gives CDR1 MNHEY, CDR2 SVGAGI. This CDR3 is built from 16 residues. The V and J ends lost 0 bases and 0 bases respectively, with 9 bases between them. The CDR3 spells CASSYSWQASGNTIYF. The CDR3 DNA reads TGTGCCAGCAGTTACTCGTGGCAAGCCTCTGGAAACACCATATATTTT.

The chain carries TRBV20-1 and TRBJ2-7; D remains unclear. CDR1 DFQATT and CDR2 SNEGSKA come from the germline V gene (reference sequence). Trimming left V 0 bases short and J 7 bases short, with 16 bases between. The CDR3 is made up of 14 amino acids. CDR3 nucleotide sequence: TGCAGTGCTAGAGATCGGGCCGGTCCCGGGGAGCAGTACTTC. Residues: CSARDRAGPGEQYF.

This clonotype was found a few times. This chain joins TRBV6-1 and TRBJ2-7; tentative D call: TRBD1 (6 bases). This CDR3 is 13 amino acids long. Germline-derived CDR1 and CDR2 are MNHNS and SASEGT. V was shortened by 5 bases and J by 1 base, with 9 bases between the two germline ends. In nucleotides, the CDR3 is TGTGCCAGCAGTCGGGACAAGTCCTACGAGCAGTACTTC. Translation: CASSRDKSYEQYF.

This clonotype was seen a handful of times. This chain links TRBV5-1 with TRBJ2-3; 9 bases fit TRBD1. The CDR3 is made up of 17 amino acids. V was pared by 3 bases and J by 1 base, with 9 bases of the junction left unmatched. From germline, CDR1 is SGHRS and CDR2 YFSETQ. In DNA form, the CDR3 reads TGCGCCAGCAGCTGGGGCCCACAGGGGGCTGGCACAGATACGCAGTATTTT. Amino acid sequence: CASSWGPQGAGTDTQYF. Drawing the rest from reference TRBV5-1 and TRBJ2-3, the complete variable domain is KAGVTQTPRYLIKTRGQQVTLSCSPISGHRSVSWYQQTPGQGLQFLFEYFSETQRNKGNFPGRFSGRQFSNSRSEMNVSTLELGDSALYLCASSWGPQGAGTDTQYFGPGTRLTVL.

Turning to this clonotype: A read error is likely, as this CDR3 ends without the conserved phenylalanine or tryptophan. The chain links TRBV18 to TRBJ1-1, with unresolved D. Germline V CDR1 and CDR2: KGHSH, LQKENI. V lost 6 bases and J 0 bases, leaving 11 bases between the germline ends. This CDR3 is 14 amino acids long. The CDR3: CASSHREMNTEAFS. The CDR3 DNA follows: TGTGCCAGCTCGCACAGAGAGATGAACACTGAAGCTTTCTCT.

V is TRBV25-1 and J is TRBJ2-1; D is perhaps TRBD2 (6 bases). The CDR3 is 18 residues long. The V end was cut by 5 bases, the J end by 6 bases, with 26 bases between. Germline V gene data show CDR1 as MGHDK and CDR2 as SYGVNS. The CDR3 nucleotides are TGTGCCAGCAGTCCCCAGGTTCCGTCGGAGGGTTCGGGCAATGAGCAGTTCTTC. This encodes CASSPQVPSEGSGNEQFF.

This clonotype was seen a few times. The rearrangement joins TRBV18 to TRBJ1-1, with D unclear. Trimming left V 4 bases short and J 3 bases short, with 18 bases between. Germline CDR1 and CDR2: KGHSH and LQKENI. The length of the CDR3 is 16 residues. This CDR3 reads CASSQYLGYSDTEAFF. In DNA, the CDR3 is TGTGCCAGCTCACAATACTTGGGATATTCGGACACTGAAGCTTTCTTT.

As concerns this clonotype: The DNA is left out, because the CDR3 cannot be placed on it with certainty; the CDR3 is given as TCRdb lists it. The rearrangement uses TRBV21-1 and TRBJ2-2; the DNA was not used to check the table's D call, TRBD1. TRBV21-1 is a recognized pseudogene. Inclusive of both ends, the CDR3 amounts to 16 amino acids. The CDR3 here is CASSNGAPEHRGAVFF.

The rearrangement uses TRBV19 and TRBJ1-1; 8 nucleotides agree with TRBD1. The CDR3 length is 14 residues. V lost 6 bases and J lost 4; bases outside the gene matches: 7. CDR1 LNHDA and CDR2 SQIVND come from the germline V gene (reference sequence). CDR3 nucleotide sequence: TGTGCCAGTAGAGAGGACAGGGTGGCCACTGAAGCTTTCTTT. As protein: CASREDRVATEAFF.

This clonotype was seen a few times. The V and J genes are TRBV20-1 and TRBJ2-1, with 13 bases fitting TRBD2. Per germline, CDR1 DFQATT and CDR2 SNEGSKA (reference sequence). The V gene end was trimmed by 3 bases and the J gene end by 2 bases; junction bases not matched to a gene: 16. The CDR3 has 20 residues. In nucleotides, the CDR3 is TGCAGTGCTAGGCCTATACAGGGACTAGCGGGACGAGGGCCCTACAATGAGCAGTTCTTC. It codes for CSARPIQGLAGRGPYNEQFF.

This clonotype came up a few times. This sequence joins TRBV9 and TRBJ2-7; D is uncertain. Germline CDR1 SGDLS, CDR2 YYNGEE. The CDR3 covers 14 residues. V was cut by 0 bases and J by 5 bases, with 12 bases left in between. CDR3 nucleotides: TGTGCCAGCAGCGTAGAGGCAGGTACCCACGAGCAGTACTTC. The encoded protein is CASSVEAGTHEQYF.

This clonotype has at least ten counts. V gene TRBV6-1 combines with J gene TRBJ1-4, with D hard to call. Per germline, CDR1 MNHNS and CDR2 SASEGT. Trimming left V 11 bases short and J 5 bases short, with 15 bases between. The CDR3 has 13 residues. CDR3 in DNA: TGTGCCTCTTCGACAAGGGAAAATGAAAAACTGTTTTTT. It is translated as CASSTRENEKLFF.